The T cell receptor beta chain described here comes from a study of human T cells and chemical hapten exposure. TCRdb independently ran MiXCR on the RACE reads; one entry per CDR3 protein. The sample lists 75,000 to 100,000 distinct CDR3 sequences; around 8.8% were seen once. This clonotype came up many times. As for time point: healthy volunteer bleed at 2 weeks. Before extraction, the whole blood was not fractionated, and total RNA was taken from it. The V end was cut by 1 base, the J end by 5 bases, with 11 bases between. The CDR3 is 14 amino acids. Per germline, CDR1 LGHNA and CDR2 YNFKEQ. Sequenced sample: whole blood. The chain uses TRBV4-2 and TRBJ1-1; D possibly corresponds to TRBD1 (5 bases). The TCR originated in a female donor in good health. Some clones in this sample may be carry-over from other donors' samples. CDR3 in DNA: TGTGCCAGCAGCCAAGGCCAGGGAGAAACTGAAGCTTTCTTT. Protein: CASSQGQGETEAFF.